The 23 T cell receptor beta chains in this list originate from one sample, sequenced in a study of blood T cells in healthy people across ages. The authors ran a second PCR of about 7 to 11 cycles using a sample-barcoded 5' primer and a J-beta primer mix. TCRdb itself ran the 5' RACE reads through MiXCR, one entry per CDR3 protein. Of 850,000 to 1,000,000 distinct CDR3 sequences in the sample, 48% were seen once. Material: blood. Every receptor here comes from a man aged 30-40 years in good health.

The rearrangement uses TRBV11-3 and TRBJ2-5, with D uncertain. The J call may be wrong; the DNA end is better matched by TRBJ2-7. Per the germline V gene, CDR1 is SGHNT and CDR2 is YENEEA. The CDR3 sequence is 12 residues long. CDR3 DNA: TGTGCCAGCAGCTTAGATACCCGCGAGCAGTACTTC. It yields the protein CASSLDTREQYF.

This clonotype was counted once. DNA for the CDR3: TGTGCCTCTGGGTGGCGGGAGACAGCTGAGACCCAGTACTTC. This sequence encodes CASGWRETAETQYF. The rearrangement uses TRBV7-2 and TRBJ2-4; 7 nucleotides match TRBD2. The end of the DNA is better explained by TRBJ2-5, so the J call may be wrong. The CDR3 totals 14 residues. Germline CDR1 reads SGHTA; CDR2 reads FQGNSA.

V is TRBV29-1 and J is TRBJ2-5, with D possibly being TRBD2 (6 bases). The germline CDR1 and CDR2 sequences are SQVTM and ANQGSEA. The CDR3 runs 14 residues. V gave up 0 bases and J gave up 5 bases, with 13 bases separating them. In nucleotides, the CDR3 is TGCAGCGTTGAAGAGGGGCCAGGAGGGGAGACCCAGTACTTC. Amino acids: CSVEEGPGGETQYF.

Concerning this clonotype itself: Its ends do not fully match the called genes, so a read error is possible. The V and J genes are TRBV5-6 and TRBJ1-2; tentatively, D is TRBD1 (6 bases). CDR3 length equals 15 residues. CDR1 and CDR2 (germline): SGHDT, YYEEEE. The DNA for the CDR3 is TGTGCCGGCAGAACCGGAGGAGGGGGGCAATCTGGCTACACCTTC. It yields the protein CAGRTGGGGQSGYTF.

The chain is built from TRBV20-1 and TRBJ1-5; D call uncertain. Germline-derived CDR1 and CDR2 are DFQATT and SNEGSKA (reference sequence). The CDR3 extends over 14 amino acids. The ends were cut back, 6 bases at V and 7 bases at J, with 19 bases in the middle. The CDR3 DNA sequence: TGCAGTGCCCAAAGAGGAGGGAGAGGGCAGCCCCAGCATTTT. Translated: CSAQRGGRGQPQHF.

J is TRBJ2-1 and V is TRBV3-1, with a possible D match to TRBD2 (6 bases). Trimming took 3 bases from V and 2 from J, leaving 11 bases between them. The CDR3 is 15 amino acids. Looked up from germline, CDR1 is LGHDT and CDR2 is YNNKEL (reference sequence). The chain's CDR3 is CASSHGGEAYNEQFF. The CDR3 nucleotides are TGTGCCAGCAGCCACGGGGGAGAAGCCTACAATGAGCAGTTCTTC.

In its sample, this clonotype was seen a few times. The chain links TRBV3-1 to TRBJ2-1; 8 bases are a match to TRBD2. Germline loops: CDR1 LGHDT, CDR2 YNNKEL (reference sequence). V shed 3 bases and J 3 bases; nucleotides not matched to a gene: 13. The CDR3 runs to 18 residues. The CDR3 loop reads CASSHSEGAGVIYNEQFF. In DNA form, the CDR3 reads TGTGCCAGCAGCCACTCCGAAGGAGCGGGGGTGATCTACAATGAGCAGTTCTTC.

This clonotype appeared once. The chain carries TRBV3-1 and TRBJ2-2, with 8 bases fitting TRBD2. Germline CDR1 LGHDT, CDR2 YNNKEL (reference sequence). After removal of 1 base from V and 3 bases from J, the junction contained 4 bases not matched to a gene. This CDR3 has 16 residues. The CDR3: CASSQGSGGHTGELFF. The CDR3 DNA reads TGTGCCAGCAGCCAAGGAAGCGGGGGCCACACCGGGGAGCTGTTTTTT.

The J gene is TRBJ2-5, the V gene TRBV20-1; 7 bases agree with TRBD2. The better agreement between TRBJ2-7 and the DNA end casts doubt on the J call. Germline assignment: CDR1 DFQATT and CDR2 SNEGSKA (reference sequence). This CDR3 spans 14 amino acids. CDR3 DNA sequence: TGCAGTGCTAGAGGGGCAGCGGGAAACTACGAGCAGTACTTC. Its translation is CSARGAAGNYEQYF.

This clonotype was recorded at least ten times. This chain connects TRBV20-1 to TRBJ1-6, with 9 bases that match TRBD1. The CDR3 spans 15 residues. V lost 6 bases, J lost 3 bases, and 6 bases stayed unmatched. Germline lookup yields CDR1 DFQATT and CDR2 SNEGSKA (reference sequence). CDR3 residues: CSAFTGGNYNSPLHF. The CDR3 region has the DNA TGCAGTGCGTTTACAGGGGGCAACTATAATTCACCCCTCCACTTT.

This clonotype was recorded at least ten times. V usage is TRBV29-1 and J usage is TRBJ1-1, with 10 positions matching TRBD1. Germline CDR1 reads SQVTM; CDR2 reads ANQGSEA. The CDR3 sequence is 18 residues long. The V gene end was trimmed by 1 base and the J gene end by 5 bases; junction bases not matched to a gene: 16. CDR3 nucleotides: TGCAGCGTTGAAGCCCAAAGACAGGGGGCGCGGAGGGGAACTGAAGCTTTCTTT. This codes for CSVEAQRQGARRGTEAFF.

The CDR3 spells CASSFLGTLQETQYF. CDR3 DNA sequence: TGTGCCAGCAGTTTCTTGGGCACCCTCCAAGAGACCCAGTACTTC. V is TRBV28 and J is TRBJ2-5; D is unresolved. The CDR3 runs to 15 residues. V lost 3 bases to trimming and J lost 1 base, with 12 bases between them. The germline V gene encodes CDR1 MDHEN and CDR2 SYDVKM.

This sequence joins TRBV21-1 and TRBJ2-5; TRBD1 is the table's D call, not checked against the DNA. TRBV21-1 is tagged as a pseudogene. This CDR3 has 13 residues. The CDR3 here is CASTLPGVREQYF. CDR3 nucleotide sequence: TGTGCCAGCACCTTACCAGGGGTTCGGGAGCAGTACTTC.

The chain combines TRBV25-1 with TRBJ2-2, with D unresolved. The germline V and J ends were trimmed by 1 base and 6 bases, with 9 bases remaining between them. Germline CDR1 is MGHDK and CDR2 is SYGVNS. The CDR3 is 14 amino acids. The CDR3 sequence: CASSESGPPGELFF. The CDR3 coding sequence is TGTGCCAGCAGTGAATCCGGCCCACCCGGGGAGCTGTTTTTT.

The chain joins TRBV12-3 or TRBV12-4 to TRBJ2-1; D unresolved. V was trimmed by 3 bases and J by 8 bases, leaving 11 bases between them. The CDR3 has 13 residues. The CDR3 sequence is CASSLALRDEQFF. CDR3 sequence (DNA): TGTGCCAGCAGTTTGGCGCTCCGTGATGAGCAGTTCTTC.

V and J are TRBV6-1 and TRBJ1-2; 7 positions match TRBD1. From germline, CDR1 is MNHNS and CDR2 SASEGT. The V and J ends lost 3 bases and 8 bases, in that order; junction bases with no gene match: 12. The CDR3 is 15 residues long. The CDR3 here is CASSDSGTTGVGYTF. CDR3 nucleotide sequence: TGTGCCAGCAGTGATAGTGGGACTACAGGGGTGGGCTACACCTTC.

The rearrangement joins TRBV29-1 to TRBJ2-6, with D perhaps being TRBD1 or TRBD2 (5 bases each). Between the trimmed V and J ends, which lost 0 bases and 2 bases, there was a span of 14 bases. CDR1 is SQVTM, CDR2 ANQGSEA, per germline. This CDR3 region has 17 residues. CDR3 sequence reads: CSVEERGRVPGANVLTF. Written as DNA, the CDR3 is TGCAGCGTTGAAGAACGGGGCAGGGTTCCTGGGGCCAACGTCCTGACTTTC.

The chain has TRBV20-1 and TRBJ2-4; TRBD2 is a possible D gene (5 bases). The tail of the sequence fits TRBJ2-7 better, so the J call may be wrong. The CDR3 contains 14 residues. Germline V gives CDR1 DFQATT, CDR2 SNEGSKA (reference sequence). In DNA form, the CDR3 reads TGCAGTGCTAGAGATCCCCAGACCGAGGGCGAGCAGTACTTC. Translating gives CSARDPQTEGEQYF.

CDR3 nucleotides: TGTGCCAGCAGTTTCACGGTGGTCCAGTCCGGGGAGCTGTTTTTT. It specifies CASSFTVVQSGELFF. The chain combines TRBV27 with TRBJ2-2; D gene ambiguous. The germline V and J ends were trimmed by 3 bases and 6 bases, with 14 bases remaining between them. Germline lookup yields CDR1 MNHEY and CDR2 SMNVEV (reference sequence). The CDR3 contains 15 residues.

This clonotype has only a few counts. This chain's CDR3 is CASSSGTSPYNEQFF. The CDR3 nucleotides are TGTGCCAGCAGTTCCGGGACATCGCCCTACAATGAGCAGTTCTTC. V gene TRBV12-3 or TRBV12-4 combines with J gene TRBJ2-1, with D tentatively TRBD1 (6 bases). Between the trimmed V and J ends, which lost 4 bases and 2 bases, there was a span of 12 bases. This CDR3 contains 15 residues.

This clonotype came up a few times. The chain links TRBV7-2 to TRBJ2-4; D possibly corresponds to TRBD2 (7 bases). Per germline, CDR1 SGHTA and CDR2 FQGNSA. V was pared by 5 bases and J by 3 bases, with 11 bases between. The CDR3 length is 14 residues. The CDR3 DNA reads TGTGCCAGCAGCGGCGGGGGCAGCAAAAACATTCAGTACTTC. This codes for CASSGGGSKNIQYF. Full variable domain (outside the CDR3, taken from reference TRBV7-2 and TRBJ2-4): GAGVSQSPSNKVTEKGKDVELRCDPISGHTALYWYRQSLGQGLEFLIYFQGNSAPDKSGLPSDRFSAERTGGSVSTLTIQRTQQEDSAVYLCASSGGGSKNIQYFGAGTRLSVL.

The CDR3 DNA is TGTGCCAGCAGCAGAGGACGGACGATGGGTAATGAAAAACTGTTTTTT. Translated, it gives CASSRGRTMGNEKLFF. The chain employs TRBV7-8 and TRBJ1-4, with D unclear. The V gene's germline CDR1 is SGHVS and CDR2 FQNEAQ. The CDR3 is 16 amino acids. V dropped 5 bases and J dropped 4 bases, with 17 bases sitting between them.

This clonotype was seen ten or more times. CDR3 DNA sequence: TGCAGTGCTAGAGATCGACTAGCGGGGAGGGAGACCCAGTACTTC. Its translation is CSARDRLAGRETQYF. The genes are TRBV20-1 and TRBJ2-5, with 11 bases identical to TRBD2. The germline V gene has CDR1 DFQATT and CDR2 SNEGSKA (reference sequence). The V segment lost 0 bases and the J segment 5 bases; nucleotides outside the gene matches: 5. CDR3 length: 15 amino acids.